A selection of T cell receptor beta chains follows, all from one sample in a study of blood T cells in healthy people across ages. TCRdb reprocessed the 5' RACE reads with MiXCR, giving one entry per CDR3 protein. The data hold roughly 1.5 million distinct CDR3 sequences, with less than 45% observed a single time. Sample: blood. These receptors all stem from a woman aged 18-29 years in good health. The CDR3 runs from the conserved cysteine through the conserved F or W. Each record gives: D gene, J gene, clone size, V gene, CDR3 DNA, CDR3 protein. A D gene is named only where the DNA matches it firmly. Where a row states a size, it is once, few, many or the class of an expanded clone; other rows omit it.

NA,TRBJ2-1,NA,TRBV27,TGTGCCAGCAGTTTTGGGGGACGACCCCAGTTCTTC,CASSFGGRPQFF
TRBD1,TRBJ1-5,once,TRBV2,TGTGCCAGCAGTGAGGACAGGGGAACCCTTTTCGCAGATCAGCCCCAGCATTTT,CASSEDRGTLFADQPQHF
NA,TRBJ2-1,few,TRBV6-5,TGTGCCAGCAGCTATACCCCGGGGGAACTGCTGGCCTACAATGAGCAGTTCTTC,CASSYTPGELLAYNEQFF
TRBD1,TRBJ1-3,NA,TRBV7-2,TGTGCCAGCAGCCTAGACAGGGCTGGTGGAAACACCATATATTTT,CASSLDRAGGNTIYF
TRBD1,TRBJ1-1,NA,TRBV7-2,TGTGCCAGCAGCTTAGATGCAGGGGGGGCTTTCTTT,CASSLDAGGAFF
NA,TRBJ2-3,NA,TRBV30,TGTGCCTGGAGTGGGGCTACAGATACGCAGTATTTT,CAWSGATDTQYF
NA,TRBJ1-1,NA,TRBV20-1,TGCAGTGCTAGCGCACTACGGGAACAGGCAGCTTTCTTT,CSASALREQAAFF
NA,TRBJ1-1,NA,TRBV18,TGCGCCAGCTCCCGGGGGGCACCCGCTTTCTTT,CASSRGAPAFF
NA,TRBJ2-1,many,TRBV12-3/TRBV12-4,TGTGCCAGCAGTTTTCAACCAGGAGCGGGCGTCACTTACAATGAGCAGTTCTTC,CASSFQPGAGVTYNEQFF
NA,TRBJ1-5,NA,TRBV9,TGTGCCAGCAGCGTCGGGGGGCCTAATCAGCCCCAGCATTTT,CASSVGGPNQPQHF
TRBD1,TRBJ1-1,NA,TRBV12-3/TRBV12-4,TGTGCCCACTACCCACAGGGGTACACTGAAGCTTTCTTT,CAHYPQGYTEAFF
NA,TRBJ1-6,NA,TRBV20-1,TGCAGTGCCGGGTCCGGGCCCTCTCAATATAATTCACCCCTCCACTTT,CSAGSGPSQYNSPLHF
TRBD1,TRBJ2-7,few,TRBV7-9,TGTGCCAGCAGCTTAGAGGACAGGGACGAGCAGTACTTC,CASSLEDRDEQYF
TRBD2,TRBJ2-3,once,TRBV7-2,TGTGCCAGCAGCCGGGGACTAGCGGGGACTATAGATACGCAGTATTTT,CASSRGLAGTIDTQYF
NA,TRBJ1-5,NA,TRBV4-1,TGCGCCAGCAGCCAACTCCGGGATTATCAGCCCCGGCATTTT,CASSQLRDYQPRHF
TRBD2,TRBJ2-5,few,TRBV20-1,TGCGGGGGACTAGCGGCAGAGACCCAGTACTTC,CGGLAAETQYF
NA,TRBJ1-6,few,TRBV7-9,TGTGCCAGCAGCCACAGGGCAGATTATAATTCACCCCTCCACTTT,CASSHRADYNSPLHF
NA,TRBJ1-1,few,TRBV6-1,TGTGCCAGCAGTGAAGCTCAGGGGACCACTGAAGCTTTCTTT,CASSEAQGTTEAFF
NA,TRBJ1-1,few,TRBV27,TGTGCCAGCAGTACCTCCAGCGCAGGGGAAGCTTTCTTT,CASSTSSAGEAFF
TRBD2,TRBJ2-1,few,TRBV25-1,TGTGCCAGCAGTGAGTTTAGCGGGTGGGTCAATGAGCAGTTCTTC,CASSEFSGWVNEQFF
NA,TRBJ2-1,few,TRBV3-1,TGTGCCAGCAGCCAAGGGCAGAAGGGTAGTGAGCAGTTCTTC,CASSQGQKGSEQFF
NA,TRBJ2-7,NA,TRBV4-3,TGCGCCAGCAGCTCCCGACACTTAGGTGCCGACGAGCAGTACTTC,CASSSRHLGADEQYF
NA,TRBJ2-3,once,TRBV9,TGTGCCAGCAGCGTAGGCCCAGTACCCACAGATACGCAGTATTTT,CASSVGPVPTDTQYF
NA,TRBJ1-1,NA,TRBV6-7,TGTGCCAGCAGTCTTACAGGGAATTCTTTCGGTGAAGCTTTCTTT,CASSLTGNSFGEAFF
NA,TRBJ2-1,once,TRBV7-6,TGTGCCAGCAGCGTTGGGCCGAGGCTGCGGCGAGCAGATAATGAGCAGTTCTTC,CASSVGPRLRRADNEQFF
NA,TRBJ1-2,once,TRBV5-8,TGTGCCAGCAGCTTGGAGGGGGGGCAATGGGGGTACTATGGCTACACCTTC,CASSLEGGQWGYYGYTF
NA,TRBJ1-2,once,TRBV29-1,TGCAGCGTTGTAAGGGATAGGGAGAGTTACTATGGCTACACCTTC,CSVVRDRESYYGYTF
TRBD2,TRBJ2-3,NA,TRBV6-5,TGTGCCAGCAGCTTACTAGCGGGAGTGGGGGCAGATACGCAGTATTTT,CASSLLAGVGADTQYF
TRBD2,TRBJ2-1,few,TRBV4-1,TGCGCCAGCAGCCTCGGACTAGCGGGGATCAATGAGCAGTTCTTC,CASSLGLAGINEQFF
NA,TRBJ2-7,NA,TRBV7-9,TGTGCCAGCAGCTTAGCTGTCACAACCTACGAGCAGTACTTC,CASSLAVTTYEQYF
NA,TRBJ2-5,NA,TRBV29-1,TGCAGCGTTGACCCCGGACGGCAAGAGACCCAGTACTTC,CSVDPGRQETQYF
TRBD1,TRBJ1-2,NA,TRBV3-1,TGTGCCAGCAGCCTAAGACAGGGAGTAGTTGGCTACACCTTC,CASSLRQGVVGYTF
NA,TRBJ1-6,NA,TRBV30,TGTGCCTGGAGTGGGTCAGAGGGGCGGAATTCACCCCTCCACTTT,CAWSGSEGRNSPLHF
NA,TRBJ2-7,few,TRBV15,TGTGCCACCAGCAGACCCACGGACTGGGCCGCGCACGAGCAGTACTTC,CATSRPTDWAAHEQYF
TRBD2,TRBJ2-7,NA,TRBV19,TGTGCCAGTAGCCTAGGGACTAGCGGCATGGACTCCTATGAGCAGTACTTC,CASSLGTSGMDSYEQYF
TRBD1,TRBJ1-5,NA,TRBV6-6,TGTGCCAGCAGCCTAGACAGGGGGCATCAGCCCCAGCATTTT,CASSLDRGHQPQHF
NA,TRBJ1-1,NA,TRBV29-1,TGCAGCGTTGTAAGGGCCACTGAAGCTTTCTTT,CSVVRATEAFF
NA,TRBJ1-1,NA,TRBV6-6,TGTGCCAGCAGTTACTCGGCGATTTCGAACACTGAAGCTTTCTTT,CASSYSAISNTEAFF
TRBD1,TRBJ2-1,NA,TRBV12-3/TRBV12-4,TGTGCCAGCAGTTTAGTATTTGGGGACAGGTCCCAAGAGACCCAGTTCTTC,CASSLVFGDRSQETQFF
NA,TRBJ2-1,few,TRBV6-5,TGTGCCAGCAGTTACTCCCTGCAGAAGAGCTCCTACAATGAGCAGTTCTTC,CASSYSLQKSSYNEQFF
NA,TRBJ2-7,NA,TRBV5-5,TGTGCCAGCAGCTTCGGCATAGCGGAGGGCTCCTACGAGCAGTACTTC,CASSFGIAEGSYEQYF
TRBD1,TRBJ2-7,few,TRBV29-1,TGCAGCATCCCCCGGGACAGATATTACAATGAGCAGTACTTC,CSIPRDRYYNEQYF
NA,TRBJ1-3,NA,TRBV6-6,TGTGCCAGCAGTTACGCGGGCTCCGGAAACACCATATATTTT,CASSYAGSGNTIYF
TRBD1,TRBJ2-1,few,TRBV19,TGTGCCAGTAGAGCCGGGACAGGGTACAATGAGCAGTTCTTC,CASRAGTGYNEQFF
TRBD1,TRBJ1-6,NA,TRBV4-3,TGCGCCAGCAGCCGAGGGACAGATAATAATTCACCCCTCCACTTT,CASSRGTDNNSPLHF
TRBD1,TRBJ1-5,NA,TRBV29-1,TGCAGCGTTGGGGACAGGGGACGACAGCCCCAGCATTTT,CSVGDRGRQPQHF
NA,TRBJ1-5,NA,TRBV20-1,TGCAGTGCTAGAGGGTCCCGGAATAGCAATCAGCCCCAGCATTTT,CSARGSRNSNQPQHF
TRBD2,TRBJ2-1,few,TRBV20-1,TGCAGTGCCGGGTATTCAGGGACTAGGGCGACTGAGCAGTTCTTC,CSAGYSGTRATEQFF
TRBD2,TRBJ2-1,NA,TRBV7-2,TGTGCCAGCAGCTTGTACGCAGCGGGAGGGCCTTCAGAGCAGTTCTTC,CASSLYAAGGPSEQFF
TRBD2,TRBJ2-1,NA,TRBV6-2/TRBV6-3,TGTGCCAGCGGTTACCGGACTAGACGGCACAATGAGCAGTTCTTC,CASGYRTRRHNEQFF
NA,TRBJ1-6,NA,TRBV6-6,TGTGCCAGCAGACCGGACAGTTACTCCTATAATTCACCCCTCCACTTT,CASRPDSYSYNSPLHF
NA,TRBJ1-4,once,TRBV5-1,TGCGCCAGCAGCCCCCGGACAAATGACGAAAAACTGTTTTTT,CASSPRTNDEKLFF
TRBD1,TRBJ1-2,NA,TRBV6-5,TGTGCCAGCATTGCCGGGACAGGGAACTATGGCTACACCTTC,CASIAGTGNYGYTF
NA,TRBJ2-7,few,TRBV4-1,TGCGCCAGCAGCCTAGGAGTCCCCCAGACCTCCTACGAGCAGTACTTC,CASSLGVPQTSYEQYF
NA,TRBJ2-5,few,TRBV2,TGTGCCAGCAGGCGGCTTAAGGGTCGCTACAATGAGCAGTACTTC,CASRRLKGRYNEQYF
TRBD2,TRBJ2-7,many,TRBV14,TGTGCCAGCAGCCAGGGACTAGCGGGAGTCTACGAGCAGTACTTC,CASSQGLAGVYEQYF
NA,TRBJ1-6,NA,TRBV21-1,TGTGCCAGCAGCAAAGCCCGCAGGGGTTTTCGGAATTCACCCCTCCACTTT,CASSKARRGFRNSPLHF
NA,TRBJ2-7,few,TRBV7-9,TGTGCCAGCACCAAGGACGTGGGATACGAGCAGTACTTC,CASTKDVGYEQYF